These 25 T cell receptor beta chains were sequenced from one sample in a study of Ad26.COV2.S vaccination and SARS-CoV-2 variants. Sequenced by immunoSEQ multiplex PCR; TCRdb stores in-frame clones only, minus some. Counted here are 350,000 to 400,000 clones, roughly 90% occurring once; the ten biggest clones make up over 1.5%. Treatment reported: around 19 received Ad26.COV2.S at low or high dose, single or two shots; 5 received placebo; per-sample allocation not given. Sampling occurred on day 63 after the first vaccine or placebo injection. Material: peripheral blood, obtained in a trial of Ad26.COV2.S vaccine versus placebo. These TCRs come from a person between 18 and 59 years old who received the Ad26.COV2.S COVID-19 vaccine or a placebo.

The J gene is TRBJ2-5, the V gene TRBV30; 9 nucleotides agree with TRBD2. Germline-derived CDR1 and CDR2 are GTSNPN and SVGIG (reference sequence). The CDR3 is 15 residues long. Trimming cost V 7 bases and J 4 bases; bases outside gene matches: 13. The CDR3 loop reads CASRRAGGPRETQYF. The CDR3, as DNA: TGTGCCTCCCGGCGGGCGGGAGGGCCTAGAGAGACCCAGTACTTC. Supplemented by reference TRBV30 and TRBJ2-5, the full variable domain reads SQTIHQWPATLVQPVGSPLSLECTVEGTSNPNLYWYRQAAGRGLQLLFYSVGIGQISSEVPQNLSASRPQDRQFILSSKKLLLSDSGFYLCASRRAGGPRETQYFGPGTRLLVL.

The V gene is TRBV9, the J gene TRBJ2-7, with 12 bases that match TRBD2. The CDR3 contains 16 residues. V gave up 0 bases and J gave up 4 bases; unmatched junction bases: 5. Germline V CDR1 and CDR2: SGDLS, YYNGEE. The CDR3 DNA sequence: TGTGCCAGCAGCGTAGGACTAGCGGGAGAGAGGTACGAGCAGTACTTC. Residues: CASSVGLAGERYEQYF.

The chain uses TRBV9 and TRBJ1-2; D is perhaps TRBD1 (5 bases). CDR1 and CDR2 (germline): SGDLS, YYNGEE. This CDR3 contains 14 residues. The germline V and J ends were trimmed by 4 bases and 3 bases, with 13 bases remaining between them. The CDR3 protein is CASSISGSDYGYTF. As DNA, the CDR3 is TGTGCCAGCAGCATTTCAGGGTCGGACTATGGCTACACCTTC.

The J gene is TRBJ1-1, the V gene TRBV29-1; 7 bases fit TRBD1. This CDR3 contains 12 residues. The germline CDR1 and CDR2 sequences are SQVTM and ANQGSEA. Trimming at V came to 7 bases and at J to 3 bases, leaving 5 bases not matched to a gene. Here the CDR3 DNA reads TGCAGCGCCAAAGGGGGCTACACTGAAGCTTTCTTT. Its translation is CSAKGGYTEAFF.

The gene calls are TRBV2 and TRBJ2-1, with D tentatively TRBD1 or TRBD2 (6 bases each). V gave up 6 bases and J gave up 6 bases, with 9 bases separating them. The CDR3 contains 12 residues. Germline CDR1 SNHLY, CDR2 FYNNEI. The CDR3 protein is CASRGGGNEQFF. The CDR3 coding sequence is TGTGCCAGCAGAGGAGGGGGCAATGAGCAGTTCTTC.

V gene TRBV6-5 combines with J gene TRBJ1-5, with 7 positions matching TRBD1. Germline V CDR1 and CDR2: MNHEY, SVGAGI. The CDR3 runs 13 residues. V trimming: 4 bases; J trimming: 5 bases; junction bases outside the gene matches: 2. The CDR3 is CASSWGQYQPQHF. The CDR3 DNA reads TGTGCCAGCAGTTGGGGACAGTATCAGCCCCAGCATTTT.

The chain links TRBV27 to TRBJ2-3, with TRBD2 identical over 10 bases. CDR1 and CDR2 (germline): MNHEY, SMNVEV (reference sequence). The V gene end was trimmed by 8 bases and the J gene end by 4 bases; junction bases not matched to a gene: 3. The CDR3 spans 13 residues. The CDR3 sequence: CASPGLAPDTQYF. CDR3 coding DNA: TGTGCCAGCCCGGGACTAGCGCCAGATACGCAGTATTTT.

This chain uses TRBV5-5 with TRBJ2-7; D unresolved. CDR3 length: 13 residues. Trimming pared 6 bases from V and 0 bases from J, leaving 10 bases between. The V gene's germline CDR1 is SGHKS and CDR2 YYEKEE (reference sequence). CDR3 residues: CASTPPSSYEQYF. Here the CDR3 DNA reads TGTGCCAGCACCCCCCCGAGCTCCTACGAGCAGTACTTC.

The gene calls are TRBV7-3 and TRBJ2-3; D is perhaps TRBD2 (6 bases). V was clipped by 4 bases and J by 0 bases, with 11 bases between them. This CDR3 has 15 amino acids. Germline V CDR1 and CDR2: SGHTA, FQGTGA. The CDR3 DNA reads TGTGCCAGCAGCTCGTCGGGAGCTAGCACAGATACGCAGTATTTT. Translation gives CASSSSGASTDTQYF.

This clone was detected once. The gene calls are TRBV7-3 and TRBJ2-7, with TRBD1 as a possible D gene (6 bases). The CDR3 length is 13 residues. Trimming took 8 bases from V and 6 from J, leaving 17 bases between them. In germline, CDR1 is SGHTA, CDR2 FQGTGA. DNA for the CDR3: TGTGCCAGCGCACCCGGGACATATGGCGAGCAGTACTTC. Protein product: CASAPGTYGEQYF.

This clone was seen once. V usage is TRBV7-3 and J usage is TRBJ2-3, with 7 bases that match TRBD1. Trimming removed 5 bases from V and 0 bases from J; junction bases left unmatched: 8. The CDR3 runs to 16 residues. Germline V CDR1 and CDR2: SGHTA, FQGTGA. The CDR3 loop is CASSNPGTVSTDTQYF. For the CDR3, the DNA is TGTGCCAGCAGCAACCCCGGGACAGTGAGCACAGATACGCAGTATTTT.

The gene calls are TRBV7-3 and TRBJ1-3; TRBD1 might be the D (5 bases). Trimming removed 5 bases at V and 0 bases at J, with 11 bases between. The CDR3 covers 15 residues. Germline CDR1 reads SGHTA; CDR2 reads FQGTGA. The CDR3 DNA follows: TGTGCCAGCAGCCGATCGGGGGACTCTGGAAACACCATATATTTT. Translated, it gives CASSRSGDSGNTIYF.

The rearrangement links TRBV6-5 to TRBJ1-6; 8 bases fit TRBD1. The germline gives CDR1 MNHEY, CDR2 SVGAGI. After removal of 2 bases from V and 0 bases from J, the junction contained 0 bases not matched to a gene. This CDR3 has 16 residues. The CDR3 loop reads CASSYGTGSYNSPLHF. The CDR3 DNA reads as TGTGCCAGCAGTTACGGGACAGGCTCCTATAATTCACCCCTCCACTTT.

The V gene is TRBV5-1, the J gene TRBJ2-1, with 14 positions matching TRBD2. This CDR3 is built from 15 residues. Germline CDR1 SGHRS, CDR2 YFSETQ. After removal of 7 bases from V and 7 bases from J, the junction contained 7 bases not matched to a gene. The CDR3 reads CASWAGLAGDNEQFF. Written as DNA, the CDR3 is TGCGCCAGCTGGGCGGGACTAGCGGGAGATAATGAGCAGTTCTTC.

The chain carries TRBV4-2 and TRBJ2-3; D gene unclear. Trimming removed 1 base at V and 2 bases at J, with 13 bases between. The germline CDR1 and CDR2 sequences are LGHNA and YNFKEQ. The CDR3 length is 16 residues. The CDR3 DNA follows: TGTGCCAGCAGCCAAGGCGTCCGACCCCCCACAGATACGCAGTATTTT. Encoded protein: CASSQGVRPPTDTQYF.

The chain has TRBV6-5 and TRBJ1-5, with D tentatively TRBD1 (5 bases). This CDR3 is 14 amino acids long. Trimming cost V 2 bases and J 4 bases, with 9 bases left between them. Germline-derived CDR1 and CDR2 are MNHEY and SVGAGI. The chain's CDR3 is CASSYGEGNQPQHF. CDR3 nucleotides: TGTGCCAGCAGTTACGGGGAGGGGAATCAGCCCCAGCATTTT.

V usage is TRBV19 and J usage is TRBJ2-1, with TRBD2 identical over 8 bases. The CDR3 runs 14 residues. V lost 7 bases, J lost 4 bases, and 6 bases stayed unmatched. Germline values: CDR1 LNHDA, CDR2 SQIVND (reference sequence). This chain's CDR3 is CASTLAGPYNEQFF. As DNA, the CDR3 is TGTGCCAGTACTTTAGCGGGACCGTACAATGAGCAGTTCTTC.

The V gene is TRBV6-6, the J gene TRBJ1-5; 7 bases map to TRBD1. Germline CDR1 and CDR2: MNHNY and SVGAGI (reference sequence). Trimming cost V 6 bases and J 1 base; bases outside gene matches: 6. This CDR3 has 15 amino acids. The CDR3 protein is CASSFRQGSNQPQHF. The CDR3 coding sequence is TGTGCCAGCAGCTTCCGACAGGGCAGCAATCAGCCCCAGCATTTT.

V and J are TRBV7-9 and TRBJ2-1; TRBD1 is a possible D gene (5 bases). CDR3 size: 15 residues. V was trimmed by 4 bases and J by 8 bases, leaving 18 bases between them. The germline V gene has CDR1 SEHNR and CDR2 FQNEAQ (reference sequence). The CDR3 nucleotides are TGTGCCAGCAGCTCCTACAGGACCCAAGGCCATGAGCAGTTCTTC. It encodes CASSSYRTQGHEQFF.

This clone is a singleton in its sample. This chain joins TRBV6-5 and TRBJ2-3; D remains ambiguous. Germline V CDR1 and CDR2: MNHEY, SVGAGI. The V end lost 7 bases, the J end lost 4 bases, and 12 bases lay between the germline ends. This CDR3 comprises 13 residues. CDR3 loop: CASTGSSPDTQYF. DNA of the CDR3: TGTGCCAGCACAGGCTCCAGCCCAGATACGCAGTATTTT.

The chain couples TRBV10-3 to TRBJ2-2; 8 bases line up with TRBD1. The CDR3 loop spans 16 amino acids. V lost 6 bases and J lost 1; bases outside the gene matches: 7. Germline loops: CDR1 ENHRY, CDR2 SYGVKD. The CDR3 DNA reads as TGTGCCATCAGCCTCGACAGGGGCCTGAACACCGGGGAGCTGTTTTTT. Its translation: CAISLDRGLNTGELFF.

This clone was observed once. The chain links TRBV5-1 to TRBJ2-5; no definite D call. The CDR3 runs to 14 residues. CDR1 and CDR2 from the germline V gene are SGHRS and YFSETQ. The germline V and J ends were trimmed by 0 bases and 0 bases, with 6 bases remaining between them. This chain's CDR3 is CASSLDGNQETQYF. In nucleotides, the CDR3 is TGCGCCAGCAGCTTGGACGGAAACCAAGAGACCCAGTACTTC.

The CDR3 region is CASSRPPGYGYTF. DNA of the CDR3: TGTGCCAGCAGTCGCCCCCCAGGGTATGGCTACACCTTC. The V and J genes are TRBV6-5 and TRBJ1-2, with D possibly being TRBD1 (5 bases). There are 13 residues in the CDR3. Trimming pared 5 bases from V and 5 bases from J, leaving 12 bases between. Germline V gene sequence: CDR1 MNHEY, CDR2 SVGAGI.

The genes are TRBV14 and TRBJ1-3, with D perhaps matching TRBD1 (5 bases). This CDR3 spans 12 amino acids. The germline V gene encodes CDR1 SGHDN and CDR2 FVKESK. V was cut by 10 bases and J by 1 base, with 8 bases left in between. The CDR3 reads CATRASGNTIYF. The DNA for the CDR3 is TGTGCCACCAGGGCGTCTGGAAACACCATATATTTT.

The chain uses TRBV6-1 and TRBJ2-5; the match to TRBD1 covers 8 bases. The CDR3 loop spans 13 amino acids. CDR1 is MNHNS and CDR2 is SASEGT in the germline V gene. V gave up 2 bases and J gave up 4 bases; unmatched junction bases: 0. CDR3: CASSEQGAETQYF. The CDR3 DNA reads TGTGCCAGCAGTGAACAGGGGGCAGAGACCCAGTACTTC.